Described below is a single T cell receptor (beta chain) sequence and its context. The antigen is unknown. This sample is part of a study of beta chain features in type 1 diabetes. As for the study in general: Sorted cells numbering roughly 100,000,000 were examined across all samples. Notes on the study in general: A potential PCR bias toward shorter templates would be equal in patient and control samples. Because the template was cDNA, high-expressing cells might be over-represented. The study found moderately but significantly shorter TCRB CDR3s in all four CD4+ subsets of Type 1 diabetes patients.

Expressed TCRB transcripts got sequenced, as all isolated RNA was reverse transcribed. Clones were read by immunoSEQ multiplex PCR, and TCRdb kept only the in-frame ones, dropping some. The profile covers 640,000 or so clones, with around 15% appearing a single time and roughly 0.022% taken by the ten largest. The sequence derives from a man between 18 and 29 years old with type 1 diabetes. The sequenced material came from naive CD4+ T cells from blood.

CDR3 coding DNA: TGTGCCAGCAGGCTCACGGCAGCATCGCTGTCGAACACTGAAGCTTTCTTT. This encodes CASRLTAASLSNTEAFF. The chain has TRBV2 and TRBJ1-1; D ambiguous. The CDR3 length is 17 residues. From germline, CDR1 is SNHLY and CDR2 FYNNEI. Trimming cost V 6 bases and J 1 base, with 21 bases left between them.